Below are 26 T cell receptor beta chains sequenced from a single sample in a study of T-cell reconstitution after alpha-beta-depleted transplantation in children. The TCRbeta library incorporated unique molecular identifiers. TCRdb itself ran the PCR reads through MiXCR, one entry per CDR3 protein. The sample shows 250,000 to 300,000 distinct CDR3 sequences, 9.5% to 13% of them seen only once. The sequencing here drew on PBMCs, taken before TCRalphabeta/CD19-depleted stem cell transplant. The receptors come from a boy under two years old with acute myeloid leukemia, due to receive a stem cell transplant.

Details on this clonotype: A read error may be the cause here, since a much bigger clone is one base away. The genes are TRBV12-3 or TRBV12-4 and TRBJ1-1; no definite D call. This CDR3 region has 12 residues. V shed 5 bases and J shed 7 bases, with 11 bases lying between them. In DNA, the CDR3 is TGTGCCAGCAGTCCCCTGGACTTTGAAGCTTTCTTT. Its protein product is CASSPLDFEAFF.

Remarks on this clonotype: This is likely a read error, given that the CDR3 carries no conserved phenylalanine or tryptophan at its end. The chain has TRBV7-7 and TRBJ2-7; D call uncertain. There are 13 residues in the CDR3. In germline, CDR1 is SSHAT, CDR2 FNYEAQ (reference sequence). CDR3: CASSFEEGYEQYL. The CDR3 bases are TGTGCTAGCAGCTTCGAGGAAGGGTACGAGCAGTACCTC.

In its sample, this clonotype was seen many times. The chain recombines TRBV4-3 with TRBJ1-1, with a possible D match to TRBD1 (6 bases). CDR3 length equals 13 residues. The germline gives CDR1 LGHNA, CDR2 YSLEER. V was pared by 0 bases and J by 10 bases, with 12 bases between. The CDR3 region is CASSQERRDTAFF. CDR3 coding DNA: TGCGCCAGCAGCCAAGAGAGGAGGGACACAGCTTTCTTT.

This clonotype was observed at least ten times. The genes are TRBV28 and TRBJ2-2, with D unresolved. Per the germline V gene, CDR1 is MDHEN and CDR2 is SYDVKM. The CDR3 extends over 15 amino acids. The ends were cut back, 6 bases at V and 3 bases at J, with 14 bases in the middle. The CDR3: CASSPRSKDTGELFF. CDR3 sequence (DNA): TGTGCCAGCAGCCCTCGGTCAAAGGACACCGGGGAGCTGTTTTTT.

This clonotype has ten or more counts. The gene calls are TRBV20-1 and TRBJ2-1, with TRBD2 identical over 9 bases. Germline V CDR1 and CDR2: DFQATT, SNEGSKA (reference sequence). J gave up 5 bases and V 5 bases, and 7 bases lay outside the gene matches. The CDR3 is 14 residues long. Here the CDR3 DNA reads TGCAGTGCTCCCTTAGCGGGAGTCCACAATGAGCAGTTCTTC. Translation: CSAPLAGVHNEQFF.

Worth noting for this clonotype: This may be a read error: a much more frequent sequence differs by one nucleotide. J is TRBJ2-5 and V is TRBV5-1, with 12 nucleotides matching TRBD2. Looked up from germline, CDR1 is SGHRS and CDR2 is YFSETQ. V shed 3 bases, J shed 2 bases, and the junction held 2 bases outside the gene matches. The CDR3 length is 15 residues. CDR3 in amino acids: CASSWTSGVQETQYF. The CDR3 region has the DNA TGCGCCAGCAGCTGGACTAGCGGGGTTCAAGAGACCCAGTACTTC.

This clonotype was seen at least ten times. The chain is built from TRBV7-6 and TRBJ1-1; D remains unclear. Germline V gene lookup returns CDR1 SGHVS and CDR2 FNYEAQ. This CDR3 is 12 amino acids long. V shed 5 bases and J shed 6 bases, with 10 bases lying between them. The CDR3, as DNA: TGTGCCAGCAGCCGGTACCCACCTGAAGCTTTCTTT. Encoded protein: CASSRYPPEAFF.

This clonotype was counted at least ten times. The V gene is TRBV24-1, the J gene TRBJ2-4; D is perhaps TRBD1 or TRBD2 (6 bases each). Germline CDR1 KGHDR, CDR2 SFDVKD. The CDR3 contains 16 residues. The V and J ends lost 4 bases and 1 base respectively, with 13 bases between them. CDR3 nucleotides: TGTGCCACCAGTGACCCTCGAGGGGGGGCCAAAAACATTCAGTACTTC. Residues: CATSDPRGGAKNIQYF.

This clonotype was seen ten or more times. The chain's CDR3 is CASSLGSPGNTGELFF. CDR3 DNA sequence: TGTGCCAGCAGCTTAGGATCGCCAGGAAACACCGGGGAGCTGTTTTTT. The chain couples TRBV7-8 to TRBJ2-2; no clear D. This CDR3 comprises 16 residues. Germline CDR1 is SGHVS and CDR2 is FQNEAQ. Trimming pared 1 base from V and 2 bases from J, leaving 11 bases between.

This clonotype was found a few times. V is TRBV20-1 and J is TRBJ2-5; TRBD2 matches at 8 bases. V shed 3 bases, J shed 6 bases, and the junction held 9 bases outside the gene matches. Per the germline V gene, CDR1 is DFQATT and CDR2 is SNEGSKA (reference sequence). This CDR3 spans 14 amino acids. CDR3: CSASGPAGVQTQYF. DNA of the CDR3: TGCAGTGCTAGCGGTCCAGCGGGAGTGCAGACCCAGTACTTC.

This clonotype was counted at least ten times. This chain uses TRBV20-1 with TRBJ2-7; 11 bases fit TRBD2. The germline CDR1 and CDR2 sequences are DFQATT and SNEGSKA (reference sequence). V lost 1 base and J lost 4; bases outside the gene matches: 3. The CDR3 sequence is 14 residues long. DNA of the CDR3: TGCAGTGCTAGAGGCACTAGCGGGAGTTACGAGCAGTACTTC. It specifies CSARGTSGSYEQYF.

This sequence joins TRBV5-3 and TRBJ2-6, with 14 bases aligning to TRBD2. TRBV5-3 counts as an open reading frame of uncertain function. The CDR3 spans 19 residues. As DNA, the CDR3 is TGTGCTGGCAGCCATGTGGGGACTAGCGGGGGCCCAGGGGCCAACGTCCTGACTTTC. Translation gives CAGSHVGTSGGPGANVLTF.

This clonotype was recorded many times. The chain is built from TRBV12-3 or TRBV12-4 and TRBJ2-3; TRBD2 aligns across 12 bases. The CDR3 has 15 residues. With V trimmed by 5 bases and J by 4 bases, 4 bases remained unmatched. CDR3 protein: CASSATSGGSDTQYF. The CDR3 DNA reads TGTGCCAGCAGTGCCACTAGCGGGGGGTCAGATACGCAGTATTTT.

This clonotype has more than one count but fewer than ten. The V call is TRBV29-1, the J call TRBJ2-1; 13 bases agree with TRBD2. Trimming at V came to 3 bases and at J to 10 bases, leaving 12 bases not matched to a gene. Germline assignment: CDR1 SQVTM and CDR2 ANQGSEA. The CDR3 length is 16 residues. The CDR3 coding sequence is TGCAGCGTTGAGCCCATACTAGCGGGGGGGCCGAAAGAGCAGTTCTTC. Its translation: CSVEPILAGGPKEQFF.

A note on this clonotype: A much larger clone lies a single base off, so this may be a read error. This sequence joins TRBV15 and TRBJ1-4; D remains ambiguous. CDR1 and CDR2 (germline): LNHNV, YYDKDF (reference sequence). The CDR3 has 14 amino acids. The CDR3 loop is CATSMTATNEKMFF. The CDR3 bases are TGTGCCACCAGCATGACGGCAACTAATGAAAAAATGTTTTTT.

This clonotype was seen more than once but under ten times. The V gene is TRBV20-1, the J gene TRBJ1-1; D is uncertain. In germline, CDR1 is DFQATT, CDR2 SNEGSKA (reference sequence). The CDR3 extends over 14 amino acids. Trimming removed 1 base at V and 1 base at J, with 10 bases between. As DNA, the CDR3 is TGCAGTGCTAGAGTGGGCAGCCCGAACACTGAAGCTTTCTTT. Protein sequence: CSARVGSPNTEAFF.

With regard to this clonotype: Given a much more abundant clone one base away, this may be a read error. CDR3 sequence: CCAFYSGANVLTF. The CDR3 DNA follows: TGCTGTGCTTTTTACTCTGGGGCCAACGTCCTGACTTTC. The chain joins TRBV20-1 to TRBJ2-6; D ambiguous. The CDR3 sequence is 13 residues long. The germline CDR1 and CDR2 sequences are DFQATT and SNEGSKA (reference sequence).

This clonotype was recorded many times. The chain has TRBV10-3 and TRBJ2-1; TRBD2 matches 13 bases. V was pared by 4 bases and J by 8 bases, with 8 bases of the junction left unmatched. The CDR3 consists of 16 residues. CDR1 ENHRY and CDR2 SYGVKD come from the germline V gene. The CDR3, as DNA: TGTGCCATCAGTGGGTACGGGACTAGCGGGAATGATGAGCAGTTCTTC. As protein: CAISGYGTSGNDEQFF.

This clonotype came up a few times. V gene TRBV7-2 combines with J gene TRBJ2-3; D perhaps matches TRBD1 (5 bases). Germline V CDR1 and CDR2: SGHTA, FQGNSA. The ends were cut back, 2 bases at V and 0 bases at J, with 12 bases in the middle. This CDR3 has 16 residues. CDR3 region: CASSLIMAGSTDTQYF. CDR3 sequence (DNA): TGTGCCAGCAGCTTAATAATGGCAGGGAGCACAGATACGCAGTATTTT.

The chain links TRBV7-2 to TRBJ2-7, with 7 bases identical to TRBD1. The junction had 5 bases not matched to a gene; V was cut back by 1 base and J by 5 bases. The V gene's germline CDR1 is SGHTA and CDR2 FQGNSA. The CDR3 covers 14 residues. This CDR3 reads CASSLETGIHEQYF. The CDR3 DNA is TGTGCCAGCAGCTTAGAGACAGGGATCCACGAGCAGTACTTC.

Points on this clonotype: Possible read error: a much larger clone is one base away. The CDR3 is CASSQDLSGVYNEQFF. The CDR3, as DNA: TGTGCCAGCAGCCAAGATTTGAGCGGAGTCTACAATGAGCAGTTCTTC. The chain employs TRBV4-2 and TRBJ2-1, with D possibly matching TRBD2 (5 bases). V was pared by 0 bases and J by 3 bases, with 12 bases between. The CDR3 runs to 16 residues. The germline gives CDR1 LGHNA, CDR2 YNFKEQ.

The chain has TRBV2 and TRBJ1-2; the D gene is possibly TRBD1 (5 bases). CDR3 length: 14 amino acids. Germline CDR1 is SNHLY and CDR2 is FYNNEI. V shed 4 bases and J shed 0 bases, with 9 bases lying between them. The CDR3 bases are TGTGCCAGCAGTGCAGGGAATTCTAACTATGGCTACACCTTC. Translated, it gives CASSAGNSNYGYTF.

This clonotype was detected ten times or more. The CDR3 loop is CASSQAGDAFYEQYF. The CDR3 DNA reads TGTGCCAGCAGCCAGGCCGGGGACGCCTTCTACGAGCAGTACTTC. This chain connects TRBV12-3 or TRBV12-4 to TRBJ2-7, with D possibly called TRBD1 or TRBD2 (5 bases each). The germline V and J ends were trimmed by 6 bases and 3 bases, with 18 bases remaining between them. CDR3 length equals 15 residues.

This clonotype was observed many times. The CDR3 region is CASSPGQANTGELFF. The CDR3, as DNA: TGTGCCAGCTCACCAGGCCAGGCGAACACCGGGGAGCTGTTTTTT. The chain employs TRBV18 and TRBJ2-2; no firm D call. Per germline, CDR1 KGHSH and CDR2 LQKENI. The V and J ends lost 2 bases and 0 bases respectively, with 7 bases between them. This CDR3 contains 15 residues.

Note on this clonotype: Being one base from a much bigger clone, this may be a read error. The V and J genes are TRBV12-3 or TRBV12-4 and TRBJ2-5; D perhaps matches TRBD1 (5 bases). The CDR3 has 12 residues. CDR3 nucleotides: TGTGCCAGCAGTTTCCCCCAGGGCAGTCCAGTCTTC. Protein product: CASSFPQGSPVF.

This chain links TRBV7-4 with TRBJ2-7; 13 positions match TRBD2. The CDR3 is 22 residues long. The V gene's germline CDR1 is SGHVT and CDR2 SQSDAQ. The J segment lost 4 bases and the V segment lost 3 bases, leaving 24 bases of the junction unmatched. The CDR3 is CASSFGRDRATSGRPYIYEQYF. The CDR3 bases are TGTGCCAGCAGCTTCGGACGGGACAGAGCGACTAGCGGGAGGCCTTACATTTACGAGCAGTACTTC.